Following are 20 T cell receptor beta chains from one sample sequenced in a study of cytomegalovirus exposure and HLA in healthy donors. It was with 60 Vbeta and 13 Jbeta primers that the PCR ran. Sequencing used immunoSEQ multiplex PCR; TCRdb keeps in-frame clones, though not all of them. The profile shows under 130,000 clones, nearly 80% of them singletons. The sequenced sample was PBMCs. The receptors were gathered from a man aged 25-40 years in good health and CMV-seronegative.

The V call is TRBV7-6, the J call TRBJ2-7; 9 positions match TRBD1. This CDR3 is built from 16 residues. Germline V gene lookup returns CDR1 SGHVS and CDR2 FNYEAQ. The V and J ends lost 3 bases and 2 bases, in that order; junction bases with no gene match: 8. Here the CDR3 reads CASSFNHWTGAYEQYF. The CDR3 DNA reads TGTGCCAGCAGCTTCAACCATTGGACAGGGGCCTACGAGCAGTACTTC. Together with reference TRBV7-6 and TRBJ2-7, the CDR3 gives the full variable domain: GAGVSQSPRYKVTKRGQDVALRCDPISGHVSLYWYRQALGQGPEFLTYFNYEAQQDKSGLPNDRFSAERPEGSISTLTIQRTEQRDSAMYRCASSFNHWTGAYEQYFGPGTRLTVT.

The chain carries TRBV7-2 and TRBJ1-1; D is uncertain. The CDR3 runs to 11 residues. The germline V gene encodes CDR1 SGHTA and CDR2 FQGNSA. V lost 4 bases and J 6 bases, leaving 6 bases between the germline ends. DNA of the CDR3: TGTGCCAGCAGCTCATTTGCTGAAGCTTTCTTT. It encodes CASSSFAEAFF. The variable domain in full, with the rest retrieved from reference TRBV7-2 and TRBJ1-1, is GAGVSQSPSNKVTEKGKDVELRCDPISGHTALYWYRQSLGQGLEFLIYFQGNSAPDKSGLPSDRFSAERTGGSVSTLTIQRTQQEDSAVYLCASSSFAEAFFGQGTRLTVV.

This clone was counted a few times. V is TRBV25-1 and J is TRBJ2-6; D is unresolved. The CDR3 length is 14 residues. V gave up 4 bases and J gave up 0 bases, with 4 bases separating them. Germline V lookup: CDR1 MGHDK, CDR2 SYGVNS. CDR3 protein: CASSGASGANVLTF. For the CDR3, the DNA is TGTGCCAGCAGTGGAGCCTCTGGGGCCAACGTCCTGACTTTC.

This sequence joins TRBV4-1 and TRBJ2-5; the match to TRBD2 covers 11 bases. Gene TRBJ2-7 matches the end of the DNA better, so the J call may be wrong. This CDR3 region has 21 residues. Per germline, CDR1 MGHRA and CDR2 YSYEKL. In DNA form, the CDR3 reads TGCGCCAGCAGCCATCCTAAAGATTGGACAGCTACTAGCGGGAGCTCCTACGAGCAGTACTTC. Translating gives CASSHPKDWTATSGSSYEQYF.

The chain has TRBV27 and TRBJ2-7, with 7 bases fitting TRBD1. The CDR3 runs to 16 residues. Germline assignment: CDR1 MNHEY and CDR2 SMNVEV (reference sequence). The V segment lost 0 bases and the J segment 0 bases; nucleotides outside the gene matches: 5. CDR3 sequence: CASSLSGTVSSYEQYF. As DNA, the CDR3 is TGTGCCAGCAGTTTATCGGGGACAGTAAGCTCCTACGAGCAGTACTTC.

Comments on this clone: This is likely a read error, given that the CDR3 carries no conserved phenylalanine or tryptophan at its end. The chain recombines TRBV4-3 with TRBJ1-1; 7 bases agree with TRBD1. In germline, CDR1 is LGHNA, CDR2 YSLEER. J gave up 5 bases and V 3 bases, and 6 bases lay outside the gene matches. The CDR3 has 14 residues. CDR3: CASSQIGGQTEAFL. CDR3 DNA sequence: TGCGCCAGCAGCCAGATTGGGGGACAGACTGAAGCTTTCCTT.

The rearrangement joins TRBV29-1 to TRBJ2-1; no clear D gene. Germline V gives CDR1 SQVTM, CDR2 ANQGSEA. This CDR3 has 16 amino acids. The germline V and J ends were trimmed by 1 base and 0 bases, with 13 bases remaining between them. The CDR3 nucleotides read TGCAGCGTTGAAGTATCAGGTTCGAGCTCCTACAATGAGCAGTTCTTC. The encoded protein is CSVEVSGSSSYNEQFF.

The DNA for the CDR3 is TGTGCCAGTAGTGGCCGGGACAGGGGAAGAGAGACCCAGTACTTC. This codes for CASSGRDRGRETQYF. The chain uses TRBV19 and TRBJ2-5; 10 bases are a match to TRBD1. V trimming: 5 bases; J trimming: 4 bases; junction bases outside the gene matches: 7. The CDR3 spans 15 residues. The germline V gene encodes CDR1 LNHDA and CDR2 SQIVND (reference sequence).

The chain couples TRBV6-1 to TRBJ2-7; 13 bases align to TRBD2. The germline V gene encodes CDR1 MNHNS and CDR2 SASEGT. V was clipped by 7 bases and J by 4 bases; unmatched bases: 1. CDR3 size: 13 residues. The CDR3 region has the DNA TGTGCCAGCAAGACTAGCGGGAGGTACGAGCAGTACTTC. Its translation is CASKTSGRYEQYF.

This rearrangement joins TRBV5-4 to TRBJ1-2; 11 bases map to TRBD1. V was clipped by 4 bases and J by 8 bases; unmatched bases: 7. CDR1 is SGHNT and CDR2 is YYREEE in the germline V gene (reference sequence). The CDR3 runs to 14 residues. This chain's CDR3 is CASSPLDRGHGYTF. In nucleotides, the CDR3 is TGTGCCAGCAGCCCACTGGACAGGGGGCACGGCTACACCTTC. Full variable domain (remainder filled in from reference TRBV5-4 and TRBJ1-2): ETGVTQSPTHLIKTRGQQVTLRCSSQSGHNTVSWYQQALGQGPQFIFQYYREEENGRGNFPPRFSGLQFPNYSSELNVNALELDDSALYLCASSPLDRGHGYTFGSGTRLTVV.

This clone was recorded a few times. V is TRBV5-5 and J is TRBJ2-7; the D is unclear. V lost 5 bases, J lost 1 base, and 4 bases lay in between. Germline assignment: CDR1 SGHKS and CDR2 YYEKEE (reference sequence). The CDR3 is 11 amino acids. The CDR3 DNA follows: TGTGCCAGCAGTTATTCCTACGAGCAGTACTTC. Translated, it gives CASSYSYEQYF.

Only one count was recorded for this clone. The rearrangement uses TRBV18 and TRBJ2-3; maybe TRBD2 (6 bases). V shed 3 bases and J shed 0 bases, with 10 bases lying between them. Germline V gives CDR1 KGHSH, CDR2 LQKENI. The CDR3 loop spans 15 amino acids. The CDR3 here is CASSPRDFSTDTQYF. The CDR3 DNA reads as TGTGCCAGCTCACCCCGGGACTTTAGCACAGATACGCAGTATTTT.

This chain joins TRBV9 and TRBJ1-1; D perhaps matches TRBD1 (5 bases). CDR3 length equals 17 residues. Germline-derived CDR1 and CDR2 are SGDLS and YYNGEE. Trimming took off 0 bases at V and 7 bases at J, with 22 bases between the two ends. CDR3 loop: CASSVEAGGSNGGEAFF. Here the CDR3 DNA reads TGTGCCAGCAGCGTAGAGGCTGGGGGGTCAAATGGGGGTGAAGCTTTCTTT. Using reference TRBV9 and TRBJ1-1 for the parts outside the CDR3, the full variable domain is DSGVTQTPKHLITATGQRVTLRCSPRSGDLSVYWYQQSLDQGLQFLIQYYNGEERAKGNILERFSAQQFPDLHSELNLSSLELGDSALYFCASSVEAGGSNGGEAFFGQGTRLTVV.

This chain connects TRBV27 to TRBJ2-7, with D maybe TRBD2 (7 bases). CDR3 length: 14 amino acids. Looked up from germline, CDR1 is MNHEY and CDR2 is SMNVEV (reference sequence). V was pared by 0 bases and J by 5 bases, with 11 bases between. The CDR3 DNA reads TGTGCCAGCAGTTTATCAGGGGGGGTCCACGAGCAGTACTTC. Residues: CASSLSGGVHEQYF.

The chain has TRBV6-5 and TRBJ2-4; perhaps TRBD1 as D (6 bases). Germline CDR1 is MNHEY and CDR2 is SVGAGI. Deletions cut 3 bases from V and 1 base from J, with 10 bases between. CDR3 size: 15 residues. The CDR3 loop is CASSYTGSAKNIQYF. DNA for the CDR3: TGTGCCAGCAGTTATACAGGGTCGGCCAAAAACATTCAGTACTTC.

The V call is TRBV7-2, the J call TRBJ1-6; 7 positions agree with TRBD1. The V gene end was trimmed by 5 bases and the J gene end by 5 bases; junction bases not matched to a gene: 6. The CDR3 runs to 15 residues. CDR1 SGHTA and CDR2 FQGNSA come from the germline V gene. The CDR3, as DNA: TGTGCCAGCAGCCCTAAGGACAGGAATAATTCACCCCTCCACTTT. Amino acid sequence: CASSPKDRNNSPLHF.

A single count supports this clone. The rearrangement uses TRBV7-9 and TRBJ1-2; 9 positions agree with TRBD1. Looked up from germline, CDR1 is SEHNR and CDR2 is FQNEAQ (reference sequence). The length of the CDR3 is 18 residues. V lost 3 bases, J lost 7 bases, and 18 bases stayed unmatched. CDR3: CASSLGSGTGYTSLGYTF. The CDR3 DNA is TGTGCCAGCAGCTTGGGATCCGGGACAGGGTATACGTCGCTTGGCTACACCTTC.

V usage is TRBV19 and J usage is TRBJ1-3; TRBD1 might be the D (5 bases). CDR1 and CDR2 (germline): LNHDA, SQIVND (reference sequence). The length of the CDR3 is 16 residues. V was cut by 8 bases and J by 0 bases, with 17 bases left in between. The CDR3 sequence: CASRVRGVGSGNTIYF. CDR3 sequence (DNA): TGTGCCAGTCGAGTAAGGGGTGTAGGCTCTGGAAACACCATATATTTT.

The CDR3 is CASSAGTSGGADTQYF. CDR3 coding DNA: TGTGCCAGCAGCGCCGGGACTAGCGGGGGGGCAGATACGCAGTATTTT. The chain recombines TRBV14 with TRBJ2-3, with TRBD2 matching 16 bases. V shed 5 bases and J 4 bases; nucleotides not matched to a gene: 3. This CDR3 spans 16 amino acids. Germline values: CDR1 SGHDN, CDR2 FVKESK.

The chain's CDR3 is CASSLSGSGNPDTQYF. The CDR3 bases are TGTGCCAGCAGCTTGTCGGGTAGCGGGAACCCAGATACGCAGTATTTT. V is TRBV5-4 and J is TRBJ2-3, with 8 bases identical to TRBD2. V trimming: 1 base; J trimming: 4 bases; junction bases outside the gene matches: 8. The germline V gene has CDR1 SGHNT and CDR2 YYREEE (reference sequence). CDR3 length equals 16 residues.